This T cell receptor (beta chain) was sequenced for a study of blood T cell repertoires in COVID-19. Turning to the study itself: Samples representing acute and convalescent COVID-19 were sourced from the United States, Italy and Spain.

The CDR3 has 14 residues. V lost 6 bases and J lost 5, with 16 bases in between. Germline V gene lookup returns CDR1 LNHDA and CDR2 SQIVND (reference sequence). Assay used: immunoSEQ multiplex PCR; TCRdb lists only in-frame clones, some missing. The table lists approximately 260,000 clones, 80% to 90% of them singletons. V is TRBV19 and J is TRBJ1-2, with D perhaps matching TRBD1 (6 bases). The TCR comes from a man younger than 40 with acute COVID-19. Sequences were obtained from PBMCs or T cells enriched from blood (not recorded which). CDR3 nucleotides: TGTGCCAGTAGCCAAGGGAACAGGGCGTATGGCTACACCTTC. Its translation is CASSQGNRAYGYTF.